This is a list of T cell receptor beta chains from one sample in a study of cytomegalovirus exposure and HLA in healthy donors. Repertoires were generated with immunoSEQ multiplex PCR, while TCRdb's copy carries only in-frame clones and drops some. The table has 150,000 to 200,000 clones, approximately 88% seen once. Input material: PBMCs. These receptors were taken from a woman aged 18-35 years in good health and CMV-seronegative. CDR3s include the opening cysteine and the closing phenylalanine or tryptophan. D genes are given only for firm matches. Clone size appears in some rows only: once, few, many, or a class for an expanded clone.

D,J,V,size,DNA,CDR3
TRBD1,TRBJ1-2,TRBV13,.,TGTGCCAGCAGCCCGGGACAGATTAACTATGGCTACACCTTC,CASSPGQINYGYTF
TRBD2,TRBJ2-5,TRBV19,.,TGTGCCAGTAGTACGGGGGGAGGGCAAGAGACCCAGTACTTC,CASSTGGGQETQYF
TRBD2,TRBJ2-3,TRBV5-6,.,TGTGCCAGCAGCCGAGATAAAAGGAGGACTAGCGGCACAGATACGCAGTATTTT,CASSRDKRRTSGTDTQYF
.,TRBJ1-5,TRBV6-5,.,TGTGCCAGCAGTAATCGGGGAAATCAGCCCCAGCATTTT,CASSNRGNQPQHF
.,TRBJ2-5,TRBV6-1,.,TGTGCCAGCAGCGGGGAGATAGAGACCCAGTACTTC,CASSGEIETQYF
.,TRBJ1-2,TRBV7-8,.,TGTGCCAGCAGCTCCCCCCAAGCGATAGTGTACACCTTC,CASSSPQAIVYTF
TRBD2,TRBJ2-2,TRBV4-1,once,TGCGCCAGCAGCCATCAGCGGGGGGACACCGGGGAGCTGTTTTTT,CASSHQRGDTGELFF
TRBD1,TRBJ1-4,TRBV7-6,.,TGTGCCAGCAGCTTAGCGGGACAGGGAAATGAAAAACTGTTTTTT,CASSLAGQGNEKLFF
.,TRBJ1-2,TRBV29-1,.,TGCAGCGCCTTGGGGAGGGGCTCTAACTATGGCTACACCTTC,CSALGRGSNYGYTF
TRBD2,TRBJ2-3,TRBV7-2,few,TGTGCCAGCAGCTTAGCCCCAACCGGGACTAGATACCTCGACCACACAGATACGCAGTATTTT,CASSLAPTGTRYLDHTDTQYF
.,TRBJ2-7,TRBV6-1,medium-sized,TGTGCCAGCAGTGAAGAATCTCTCTACGAGCAGTACTTC,CASSEESLYEQYF
.,TRBJ1-1,TRBV19,.,TGTGCCAGTAGTATCGGTACGGAAGCTTTCTTT,CASSIGTEAFF
.,TRBJ2-4,TRBV4-1,.,TGCGCCAGCAAGGGGCTAGCCAAAAACATTCAGTACTTC,CASKGLAKNIQYF
.,TRBJ1-1,TRBV6-1,.,TGTGCCAGCAGTTATTCACTAAACACTGAAGCTTTCTTT,CASSYSLNTEAFF
.,TRBJ1-2,TRBV5-1,.,TGCGCCAGCAGCTTGTCGGGTGGCTACACCTTC,CASSLSGGYTF
TRBD1,TRBJ2-7,TRBV5-4,.,TGTGCCAGCAGCCAGAAAGGGACAGCCACCTACGAGCAGTACTTC,CASSQKGTATYEQYF
.,TRBJ1-3,TRBV10-1,.,TGCGCCAGCAGTGACAGGTCCGGATGGTCTGGAAACACCATATATTTT,CASSDRSGWSGNTIYF
.,TRBJ2-7,TRBV6-1,once,TGTGCCAGCGCGGAGGGACAGAGATACGAGCAGTACTTC,CASAEGQRYEQYF
TRBD1,TRBJ1-5,TRBV6-5,.,TGTGCCAGCAGTACACAGGGGGTTGAACAGCCCCAGCATTTT,CASSTQGVEQPQHF
.,TRBJ1-6,TRBV28,.,TGTGCCAGCAGTTTTGCGGATCAAAGGTGGGCCCTCCACTTT,CASSFADQRWALHF
.,TRBJ2-3,TRBV7-9,.,TGTGCCACCATGTCAGTGGGCGGACTTAGCACAGATACGCAGTATTTT,CATMSVGGLSTDTQYF
TRBD1,TRBJ1-1,TRBV5-4,.,TGTGCCAGCCCGTACCCCCGGGACAGAGCAATTGAAGCTTTCTTT,CASPYPRDRAIEAFF
.,TRBJ2-2,TRBV6-6,.,TGTGCCAGCAGTTGGGGGGGCTCGGGGGCCGGGGAGCTGTTTTTT,CASSWGGSGAGELFF
TRBD1,TRBJ1-1,TRBV19,.,TGTGCCAGTAAATTAAGAGGAGGGGGCAATACTGAAGCTTTCTTT,CASKLRGGGNTEAFF
.,TRBJ1-1,TRBV7-6,.,TGTGCCAGCAGCCGAGGAGCTGAAGCTTTCTTT,CASSRGAEAFF
TRBD1,TRBJ1-2,TRBV19,.,TGTGCCAGTAGTATAGATGGCAGGGGGAGGTATGGCTACACCTTC,CASSIDGRGRYGYTF
.,TRBJ1-4,TRBV27,.,TGTGCCAGCAGTTCACCGGGACTGAATGAAAAACTGTTTTTT,CASSSPGLNEKLFF
TRBD1,TRBJ1-1,TRBV7-9,.,TGTGCCATCTGGGGACAGCCGAACACTGAAGCTTTCTTT,CAIWGQPNTEAFF
.,TRBJ1-4,TRBV6-5,.,TGTGCCAGCAGTTACGGAGGGAGGGCTAATGAAAAACTGTTTTTT,CASSYGGRANEKLFF
TRBD1,TRBJ1-1,TRBV10-2,.,TGCGCCAGCCGGGACAGGGGGCGAGAAGGCTACGGAGCTTTCTTT,CASRDRGREGYGAFF
TRBD1,TRBJ1-2,TRBV14,once,TGTGCCAGCAGCCAAGGCTACAGGGGGCATGGCTACACCTTC,CASSQGYRGHGYTF
.,TRBJ1-2,TRBV4-1,.,TGCGCCAGCAGCCAAGTCGGGACACAACCCTATGGCTACACCTTC,CASSQVGTQPYGYTF
TRBD2,TRBJ2-5,TRBV30,.,TGTGCCTGGAGTATTCGGACTAGCGGGGGAGGAGAGACCCAGTACTTC,CAWSIRTSGGGETQYF
.,TRBJ1-2,TRBV29-1,.,TGCAGCGTCTACACCGCGCGGGTGCGCAGGAGCTACACCTTC,CSVYTARVRRSYTF
.,TRBJ2-1,TRBV5-6,.,TGTGCCAGCAGCAGGAAAGACGGGGAATTAGTGGGAAATGAGCAGTTCTTC,CASSRKDGELVGNEQFF
.,TRBJ2-7,TRBV7-9,.,TGTGCCAGCAGCTCACCGGGACAAAACTACGAGCAGTACTTC,CASSSPGQNYEQYF
.,TRBJ1-6,TRBV21-1,.,TGTGCCAGCAGCGTGGGGAGGGAGGATCGGGTTACATCACCCCTCCACTTT,CASSVGREDRVTSPLHF
.,TRBJ1-6,TRBV28,once,TGTGCCAGCAGTTTTGGGGGGAGGGATAATTCACCCCTCCACTTT,CASSFGGRDNSPLHF
TRBD1,TRBJ1-2,TRBV19,.,TGTGCCAGTAGTACACGGACAGGGGGAGAAAACTATGGCTACACCTTC,CASSTRTGGENYGYTF